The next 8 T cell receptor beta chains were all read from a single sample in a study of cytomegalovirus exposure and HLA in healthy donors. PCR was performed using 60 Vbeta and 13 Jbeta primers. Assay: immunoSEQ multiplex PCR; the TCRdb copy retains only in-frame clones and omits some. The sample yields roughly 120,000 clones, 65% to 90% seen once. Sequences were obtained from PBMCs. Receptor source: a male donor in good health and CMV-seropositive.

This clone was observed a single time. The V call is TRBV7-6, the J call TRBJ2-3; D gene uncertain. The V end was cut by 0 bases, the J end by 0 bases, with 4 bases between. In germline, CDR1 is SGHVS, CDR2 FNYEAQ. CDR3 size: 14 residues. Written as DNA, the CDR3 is TGTGCCAGCAGCTTAGCGGCTAGCACAGATACGCAGTATTTT. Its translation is CASSLAASTDTQYF.

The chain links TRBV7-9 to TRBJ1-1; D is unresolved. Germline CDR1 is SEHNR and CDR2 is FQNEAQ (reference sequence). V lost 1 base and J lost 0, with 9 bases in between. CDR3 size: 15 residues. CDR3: CASSLVGGVNTEAFF. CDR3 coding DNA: TGTGCCAGCAGCTTAGTAGGCGGAGTGAACACTGAAGCTTTCTTT.

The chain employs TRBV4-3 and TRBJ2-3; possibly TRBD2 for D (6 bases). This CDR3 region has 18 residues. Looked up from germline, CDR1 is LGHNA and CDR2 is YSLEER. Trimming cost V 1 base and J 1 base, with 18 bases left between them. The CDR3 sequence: CASSQGGGSYWGTDTQYF. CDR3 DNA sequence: TGCGCCAGCAGCCAAGGGGGAGGCAGCTATTGGGGCACAGATACGCAGTATTTT.

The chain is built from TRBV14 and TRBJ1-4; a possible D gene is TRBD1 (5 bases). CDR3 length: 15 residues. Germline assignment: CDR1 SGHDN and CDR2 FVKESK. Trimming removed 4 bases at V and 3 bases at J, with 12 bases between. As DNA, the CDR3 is TGTGCCAGCAGCCCCTTCCGGGGGTCTAATGAAAAACTGTTTTTT. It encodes CASSPFRGSNEKLFF. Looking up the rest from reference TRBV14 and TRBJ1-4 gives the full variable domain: EAGVTQFPSHSVIEKGQTVTLRCDPISGHDNLYWYRRVMGKEIKFLLHFVKESKQDESGMPNNRFLAERTGGTYSTLKVQPAELEDSGVYFCASSPFRGSNEKLFFGSGTQLSVL.

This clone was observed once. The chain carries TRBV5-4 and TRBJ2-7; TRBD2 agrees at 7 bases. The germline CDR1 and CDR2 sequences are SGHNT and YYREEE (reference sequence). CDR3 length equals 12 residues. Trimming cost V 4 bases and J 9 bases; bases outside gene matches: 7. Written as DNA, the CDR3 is TGTGCCAGCAGCACGGGACTAAACCCGCAGTACTTC. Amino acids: CASSTGLNPQYF.

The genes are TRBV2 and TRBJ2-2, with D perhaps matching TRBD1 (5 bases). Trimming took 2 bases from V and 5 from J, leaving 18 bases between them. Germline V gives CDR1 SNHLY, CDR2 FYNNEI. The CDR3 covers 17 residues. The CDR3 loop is CASSEYGAGPLTGELFF. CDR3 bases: TGTGCCAGCAGTGAATATGGGGCAGGGCCACTAACCGGGGAGCTGTTTTTT.

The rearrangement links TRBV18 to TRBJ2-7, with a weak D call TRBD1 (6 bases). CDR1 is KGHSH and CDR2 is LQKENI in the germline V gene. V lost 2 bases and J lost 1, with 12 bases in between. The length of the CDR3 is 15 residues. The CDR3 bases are TGTGCCAGCTCACCAGAACAGGGCTTGTCCTACGAGCAGTACTTC. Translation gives CASSPEQGLSYEQYF.

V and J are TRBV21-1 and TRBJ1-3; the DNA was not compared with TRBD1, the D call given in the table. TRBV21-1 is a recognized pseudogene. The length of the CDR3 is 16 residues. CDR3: CASSKRQGMGGNTIYF. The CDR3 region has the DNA TGTGCCAGCAGCAAACGGCAGGGTATGGGAGGAAACACCATATATTTT.